The text below deals with one T cell receptor (beta chain). Authors' analysis steps: For nucleated cells, counts were estimated from reference gene primer amplification. This table comes from immunoSEQ multiplex PCR, and its TCRdb copy is limited to in-frame clones, with some not included. V, J and clone size were drawn from that table, and D and trimming were deduced from the DNA. The table lists around 270,000 clones, more than 85% of them singletons. Seattle patient enrollment occurred during active infection, with longitudinal follow-up thereafter. These data are taken from a study of blood T cell repertoires in COVID-19. Study-wide background: The study drew acute and convalescent COVID-19 samples from the United States, Italy and Spain. Nucleic acid was either cDNA or gDNA, and it came from T cells, B-cell-depleted T cells, or PBMCs.

The CDR3 covers 18 residues. The J segment lost 7 bases and the V segment lost 0 bases, leaving 9 bases of the junction unmatched. Germline loops: CDR1 LGHDT, CDR2 YNNKEL (reference sequence). The clonotype was recovered from a person aged 18-29 years with COVID-19, enrolled during active disease. The rearrangement links TRBV3-1 (or the pseudogene TRBV3-2) to TRBJ2-1, with 13 bases identical to TRBD2. Sequencing was done on a sample of peripheral blood. The CDR3 loop reads CASSQDWTSGGLGNEQFF. In DNA, the CDR3 is TGTGCCAGCAGCCAAGATTGGACTAGCGGGGGTCTGGGGAATGAGCAGTTCTTC.